This record covers a single T cell receptor (beta chain). Germline-derived CDR1 and CDR2 are KGHDR and SFDVKD. Trimming removed 4 bases from V and 0 bases from J, with 16 bases in between. The CDR3 is made up of 17 amino acids. Using immunoSEQ multiplex PCR, the repertoire was profiled, and TCRdb retains in-frame clones only, with some absent. The sample lists about 330,000 clones, approximately 85% occurring once. The data stem from a study of blood T cell repertoires in COVID-19. The clonotype originates from a human donor in a cohort sampled during active COVID-19. The sequenced sample was peripheral blood. The chain links TRBV24-1 to TRBJ2-3; weak D call: TRBD1 (6 bases). The CDR3 spells CATSDLQGLQSTDTQYF. For the CDR3, the DNA is TGTGCCACCAGTGACCTTCAGGGGCTCCAAAGCACAGATACGCAGTATTTT.